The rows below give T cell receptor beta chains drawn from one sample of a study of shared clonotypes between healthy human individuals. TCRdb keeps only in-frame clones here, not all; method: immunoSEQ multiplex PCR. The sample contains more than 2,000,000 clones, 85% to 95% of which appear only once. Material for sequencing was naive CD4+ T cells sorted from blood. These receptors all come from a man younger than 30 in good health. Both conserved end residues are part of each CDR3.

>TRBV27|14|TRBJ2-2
CASSRGRNTGELFF
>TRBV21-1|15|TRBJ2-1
CASSQAGVTYNEQFF
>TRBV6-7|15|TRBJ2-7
CASSYGSGRGWEQYF
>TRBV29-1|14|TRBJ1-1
CSVEVDKAFTEAFF
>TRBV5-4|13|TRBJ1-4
CASSLAGLEKLFF
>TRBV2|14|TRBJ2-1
CASRLGMLSNEQFF
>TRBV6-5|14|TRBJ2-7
CATQGRKGRDEQYF
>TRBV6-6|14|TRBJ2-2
CAGAGQTNTGELFF
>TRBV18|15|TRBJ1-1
CASSMGQGSNTEAFF
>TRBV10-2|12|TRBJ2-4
CATSGQGDIQYF
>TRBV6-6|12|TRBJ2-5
CATSGDGETQYF
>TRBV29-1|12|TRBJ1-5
CSVGRGNQPQHF
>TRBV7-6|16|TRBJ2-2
CASSQRTAANTGELFF
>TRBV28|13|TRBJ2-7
CASNKQSSYEQYF
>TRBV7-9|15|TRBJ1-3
CASSTYRGSGNTIYF
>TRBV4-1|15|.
CASSQAGRSSYEQYF
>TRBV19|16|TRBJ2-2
CASNPTGRGNTGELFF
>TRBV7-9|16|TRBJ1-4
CASSFSPGPGNEKLFF
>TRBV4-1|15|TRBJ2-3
CASSQGDRNTDTQYF
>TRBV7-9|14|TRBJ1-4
CASSATGGWEKLFF
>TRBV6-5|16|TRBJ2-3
CASSYGTSAFTDTQYF
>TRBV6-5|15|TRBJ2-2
CASGSGGAGTGELFF
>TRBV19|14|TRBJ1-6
CASSEQGRNSPLHF
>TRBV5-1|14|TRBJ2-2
CASKMDRGPGELFF
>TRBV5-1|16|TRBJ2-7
CASSPGWRESIHEQYF
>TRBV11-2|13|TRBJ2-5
CASSPASARTQYF
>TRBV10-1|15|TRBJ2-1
CASSESRTRAHEQFF
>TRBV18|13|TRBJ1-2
CASSRQGVYGYTF
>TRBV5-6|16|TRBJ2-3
CASSFGAAGGTDTQYF
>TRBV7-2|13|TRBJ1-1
CASSQGGNTEAFF
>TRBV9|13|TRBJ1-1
CASSVELNTEAFF
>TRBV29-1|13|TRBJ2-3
CSVRGGTTDTQYF
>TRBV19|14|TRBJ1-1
CASSSSKGSAEAFF